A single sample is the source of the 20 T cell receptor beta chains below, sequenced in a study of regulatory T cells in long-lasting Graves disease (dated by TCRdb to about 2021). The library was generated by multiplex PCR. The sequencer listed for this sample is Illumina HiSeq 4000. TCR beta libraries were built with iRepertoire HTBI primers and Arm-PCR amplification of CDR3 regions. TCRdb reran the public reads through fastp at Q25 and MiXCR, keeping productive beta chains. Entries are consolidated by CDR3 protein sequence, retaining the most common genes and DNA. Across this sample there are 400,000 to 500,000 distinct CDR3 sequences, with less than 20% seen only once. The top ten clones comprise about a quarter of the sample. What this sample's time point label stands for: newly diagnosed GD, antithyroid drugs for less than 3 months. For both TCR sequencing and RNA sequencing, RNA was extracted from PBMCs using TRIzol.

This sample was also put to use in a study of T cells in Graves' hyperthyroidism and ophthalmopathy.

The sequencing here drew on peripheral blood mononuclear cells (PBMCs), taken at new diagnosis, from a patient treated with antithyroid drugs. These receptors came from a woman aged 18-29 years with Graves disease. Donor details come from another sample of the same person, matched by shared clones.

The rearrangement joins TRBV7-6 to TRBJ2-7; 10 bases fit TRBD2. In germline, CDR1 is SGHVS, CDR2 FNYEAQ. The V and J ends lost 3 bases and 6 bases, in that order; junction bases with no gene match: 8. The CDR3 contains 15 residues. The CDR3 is CASSLYPSGSPEQYF. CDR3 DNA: TGTGCCAGCAGCTTGTATCCTAGCGGGAGTCCCGAGCAGTACTTC. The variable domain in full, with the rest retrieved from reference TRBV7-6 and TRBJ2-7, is GAGVSQSPRYKVTKRGQDVALRCDPISGHVSLYWYRQALGQGPEFLTYFNYEAQQDKSGLPNDRFSAERPEGSISTLTIQRTEQRDSAMYRCASSLYPSGSPEQYFGPGTRLTVT.

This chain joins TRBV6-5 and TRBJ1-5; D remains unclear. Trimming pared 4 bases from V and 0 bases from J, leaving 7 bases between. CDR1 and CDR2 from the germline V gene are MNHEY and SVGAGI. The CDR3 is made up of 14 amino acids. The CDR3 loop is CASSSVSSNQPQHF. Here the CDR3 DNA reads TGTGCCAGCAGTTCAGTGAGTAGCAATCAGCCCCAGCATTTT.

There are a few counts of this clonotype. The CDR3 protein is CASNTGELFF. The CDR3 DNA follows: TGTGCCAGCAATACCGGGGAGCTGTTTTTT. The chain employs TRBV27 and TRBJ2-2; D remains ambiguous. The germline V gene has CDR1 MNHEY and CDR2 SMNVEV (reference sequence). The CDR3 is 10 amino acids. Trimming left V 7 bases short and J 5 bases short, with 2 bases between.

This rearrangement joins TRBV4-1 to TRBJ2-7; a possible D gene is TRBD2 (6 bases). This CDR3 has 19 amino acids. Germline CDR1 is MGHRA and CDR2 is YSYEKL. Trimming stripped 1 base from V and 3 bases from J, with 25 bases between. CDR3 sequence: CASSQGSFLGSGRHYEQYF. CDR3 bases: TGCGCCAGCAGCCAAGGGTCCTTTCTCGGGAGCGGGCGACACTACGAGCAGTACTTC.

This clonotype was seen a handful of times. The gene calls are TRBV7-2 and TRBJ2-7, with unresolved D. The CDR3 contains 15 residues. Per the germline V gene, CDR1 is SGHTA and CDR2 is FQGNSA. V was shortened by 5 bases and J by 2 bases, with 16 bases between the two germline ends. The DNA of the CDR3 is TGTGCCAGCAGCCTAGAAATCGGAGCCGCCTACGAGCAGTACTTC. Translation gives CASSLEIGAAYEQYF.

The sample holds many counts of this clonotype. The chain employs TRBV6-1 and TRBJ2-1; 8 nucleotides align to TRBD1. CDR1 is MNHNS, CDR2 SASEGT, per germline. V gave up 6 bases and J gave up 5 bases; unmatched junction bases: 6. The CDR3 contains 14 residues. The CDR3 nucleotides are TGTGCCAGCAGCTCACCGGGACAGGACAATGAGCAGTTCTTC. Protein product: CASSSPGQDNEQFF.

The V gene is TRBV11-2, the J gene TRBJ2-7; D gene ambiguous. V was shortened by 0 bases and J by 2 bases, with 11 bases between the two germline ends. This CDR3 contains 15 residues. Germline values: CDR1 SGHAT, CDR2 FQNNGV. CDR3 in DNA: TGTGCCAGCAGCTTAGACTCCGAAGGCGCCTACGAGCAGTACTTC. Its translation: CASSLDSEGAYEQYF.

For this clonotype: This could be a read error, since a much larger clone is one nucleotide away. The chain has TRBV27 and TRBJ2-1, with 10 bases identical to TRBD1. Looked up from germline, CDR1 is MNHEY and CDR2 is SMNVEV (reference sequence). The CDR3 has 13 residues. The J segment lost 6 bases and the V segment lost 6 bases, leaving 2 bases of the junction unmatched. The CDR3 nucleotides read TGTGCCAGCAGAGGACAGGGGGTCAATGAGCAGTTCTTC. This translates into CASRGQGVNEQFF.

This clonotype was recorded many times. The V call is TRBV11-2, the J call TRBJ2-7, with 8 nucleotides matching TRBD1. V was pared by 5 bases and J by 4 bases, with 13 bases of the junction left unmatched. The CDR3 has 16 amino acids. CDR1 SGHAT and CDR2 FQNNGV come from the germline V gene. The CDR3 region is CASSRPRWTGNYEQYF. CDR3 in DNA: TGTGCCAGCAGCCGACCGAGATGGACAGGGAATTACGAGCAGTACTTC. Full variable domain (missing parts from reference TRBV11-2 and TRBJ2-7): EAGVAQSPRYKIIEKRQSVAFWCNPISGHATLYWYQQILGQGPKLLIQFQNNGVVDDSQLPKDRFSAERLKGVDSTLKIQPAKLEDSAVYLCASSRPRWTGNYEQYFGPGTRLTVT.

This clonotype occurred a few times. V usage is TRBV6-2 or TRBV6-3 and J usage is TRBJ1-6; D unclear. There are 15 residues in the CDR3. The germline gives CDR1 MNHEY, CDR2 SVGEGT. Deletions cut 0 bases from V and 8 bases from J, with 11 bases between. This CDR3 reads CASSYSLSEHSPLHF. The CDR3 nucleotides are TGTGCCAGCAGTTACTCGCTCTCGGAGCATTCACCCCTCCACTTT.

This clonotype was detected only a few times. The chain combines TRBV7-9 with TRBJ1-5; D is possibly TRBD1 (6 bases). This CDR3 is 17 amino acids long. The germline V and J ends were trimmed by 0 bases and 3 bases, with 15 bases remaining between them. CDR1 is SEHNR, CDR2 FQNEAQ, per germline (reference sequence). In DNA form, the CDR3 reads TGTGCCAGCAGCTTAGCAGGGGGGAAGGGGGACAATCAGCCCCAGCATTTT. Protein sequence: CASSLAGGKGDNQPQHF.

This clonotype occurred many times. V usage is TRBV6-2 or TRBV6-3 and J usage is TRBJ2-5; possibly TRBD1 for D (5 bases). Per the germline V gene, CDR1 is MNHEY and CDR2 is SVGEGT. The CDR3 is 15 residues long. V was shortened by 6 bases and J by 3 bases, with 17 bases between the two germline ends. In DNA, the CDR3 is TGTGCCAGCAGCTACAGGACACAGCGAGAAGAGACCCAGTACTTC. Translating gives CASSYRTQREETQYF.

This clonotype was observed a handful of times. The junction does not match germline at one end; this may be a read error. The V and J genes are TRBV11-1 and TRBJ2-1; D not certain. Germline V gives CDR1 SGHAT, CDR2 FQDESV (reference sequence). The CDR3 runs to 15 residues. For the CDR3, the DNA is TGCGCCAGCAGCCAAGATTTAGTGGTTAACGGTGAGCAGTTCTTC. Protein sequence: CASSQDLVVNGEQFF.

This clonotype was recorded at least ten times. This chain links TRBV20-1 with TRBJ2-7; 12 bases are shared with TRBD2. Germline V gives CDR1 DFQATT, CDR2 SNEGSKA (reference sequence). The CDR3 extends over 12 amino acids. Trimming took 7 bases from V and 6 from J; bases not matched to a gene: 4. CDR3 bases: TGCAGTGGGCCGGGACTAGCGGGCGAGCAGTACTTC. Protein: CSGPGLAGEQYF.

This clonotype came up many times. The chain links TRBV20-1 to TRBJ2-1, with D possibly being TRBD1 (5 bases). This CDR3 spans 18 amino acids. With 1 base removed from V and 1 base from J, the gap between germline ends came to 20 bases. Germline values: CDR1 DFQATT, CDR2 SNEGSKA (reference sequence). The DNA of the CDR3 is TGCAGTGCTAGAGCGATAGGGGCGTTAAGGGTGTCCTACAATGAGCAGTTCTTC. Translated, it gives CSARAIGALRVSYNEQFF.

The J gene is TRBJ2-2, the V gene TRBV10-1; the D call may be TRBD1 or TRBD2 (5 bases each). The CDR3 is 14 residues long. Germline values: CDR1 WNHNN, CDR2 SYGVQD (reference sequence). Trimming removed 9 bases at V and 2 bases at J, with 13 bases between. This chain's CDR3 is CASSPGRNTGELFF. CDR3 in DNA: TGCGCCAGTTCCCCGGGACGTAACACCGGGGAGCTGTTTTTT.

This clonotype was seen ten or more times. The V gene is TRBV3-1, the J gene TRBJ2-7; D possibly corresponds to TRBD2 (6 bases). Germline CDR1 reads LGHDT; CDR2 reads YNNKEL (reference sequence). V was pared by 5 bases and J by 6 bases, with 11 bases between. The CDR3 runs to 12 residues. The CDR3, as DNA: TGTGCCAGCAGCTCGGGACTTTTCGAGCAGTACTTC. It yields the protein CASSSGLFEQYF.

The CDR3 spells CASSLRGNSPLHF. The CDR3 nucleotides read TGTGCCAGCAGTTTAAGGGGAAACTCACCCCTCCACTTT. The chain is built from TRBV28 and TRBJ1-6, with D perhaps TRBD1 (5 bases). Trimming pared 2 bases from V and 10 bases from J, leaving 9 bases between. Germline loops: CDR1 MDHEN, CDR2 SYDVKM. The CDR3 contains 13 residues.

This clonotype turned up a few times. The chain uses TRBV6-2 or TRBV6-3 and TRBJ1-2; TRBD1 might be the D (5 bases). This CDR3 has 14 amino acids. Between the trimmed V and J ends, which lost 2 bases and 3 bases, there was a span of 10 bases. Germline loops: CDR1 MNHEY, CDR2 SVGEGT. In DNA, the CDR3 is TGTGCCAGCAGTTACGGGGGAGGTGACTATGGCTACACCTTC. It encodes CASSYGGGDYGYTF.

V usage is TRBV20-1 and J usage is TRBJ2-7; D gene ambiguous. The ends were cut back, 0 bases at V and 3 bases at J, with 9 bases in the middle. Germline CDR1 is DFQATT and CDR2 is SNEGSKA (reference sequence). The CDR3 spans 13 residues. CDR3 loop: CSARDQANYEQYF. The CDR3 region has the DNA TGCAGTGCTAGAGATCAAGCAAACTACGAGCAGTACTTC.